This T cell receptor beta chain was retrieved from a study of human T cells and chemical hapten exposure. Study-wide context: Reading of the patch tests, which applied 0.01% DPC to the upper back, occurred at 6 days.

Time point meaning: patch test 3, about 24 weeks after DPC sensitization. Specified treatment: therapeutic diphenylcyclopropenone sensitization with weekly scalp DPC. The CDR3 has 15 residues. Trimming shortened V by 1 base and J by 2 bases, and 12 bases separated the two germline ends. CDR1 and CDR2 (germline): LGHDT, YNNKEL (reference sequence). This clonotype was counted between two and nine times. MiXCR was run by TCRdb on the RACE reads, yielding one entry per CDR3 protein. The sample yields more than 100,000 distinct CDR3 sequences, about 11% seen once. The sequence was obtained from a woman in her forties or fifties with alopecia areata. Some clones in this sample may be carry-over from other donors' samples. This chain links TRBV3-1 with TRBJ2-7; tentatively, D is TRBD1 (6 bases). The material was whole blood, obtained in connection with sensitization to the hapten diphenylcyclopropenone (DPC). The CDR3 nucleotides read TGTGCCAGCAGCCAAGGGGCAGGGGCTACCTACGAGCAGTACTTC. It encodes CASSQGAGATYEQYF.